This T cell receptor (beta chain) was documented in a study of blood T cells in healthy people across ages. Study overall: Capture by template switching was about one barcoded beta molecule per two T cells.

Using a J-beta primer mix together with a sample-barcoded 5' primer, a second PCR was run for roughly 6 to 11 cycles. TCRdb called the 5' RACE reads again in MiXCR, with one record for every CDR3 protein. The sample gives over 1,500,000 distinct CDR3 sequences, around 50% of which show up once; about 2.1% is in the top ten. Findings of the study overall: There was no known CMV status for donors, so expanded clonotype changes were possibly confounded.

With regard to this clonotype: No antigen is known for it.

The donors, healthy Caucasians from Russia, were aged roughly 6 to 90. Each donor's blood draw was around 9.1 milliliters of peripheral blood. Germline V gene lookup returns CDR1 SGHTA and CDR2 FQGNSA. Trimming pared 4 bases from V and 6 bases from J, leaving 8 bases between. The CDR3 spans 12 residues. The chain links TRBV7-2 to TRBJ2-3; TRBD2 is a possible D gene (5 bases). This TCR derives from a woman aged 40 to 50 in good health. Sample: blood. The CDR3 loop is CASSSLADTQYF. CDR3 DNA: TGTGCCAGCAGCTCTTTAGCGGATACGCAGTATTTT.